This TCR beta chain was sequenced during a study of CD8+CD57+ T cells in acquired aplastic anemia. Looking at the study overall: Quantities of DNA derived from sorted CD4+ and CD8+ cells averaged around 3 ug. Researchers reported that healthy donors averaged about 9.8 million reads for CD4+ cells. General study findings and limits: Patients and controls shared 25 to 35 CD8+ CDR3 sequences, highly expressed in patients.

Template material for TCR beta VDJ and CDR3 profiling consisted of genomic DNA. Via MiXCR, TCRdb re-called the reads, giving one row per CDR3 protein. The sample has about 210,000 distinct CDR3 sequences, roughly 35% seen once; the top ten hold 1% to 1.3%. This CDR3 is built from 14 residues. V lost 3 bases, J lost 6 bases, and 15 bases lay in between. Germline V lookup: CDR1 SGHTA, CDR2 FQGNSA. This clonotype has at least ten counts. What it binds is not known. The source of this sequence is a human donor in good health, serving as a control. Material for sequencing was sorted CD4+, CD8+, or CD8+CD57+ T cells (not recorded which) from PBMCs. The chain uses TRBV7-2 and TRBJ2-7; D not resolved. The CDR3 loop reads CASSLSLTDGEQYF. CDR3 nucleotides: TGTGCCAGCAGCTTGTCGCTGACGGACGGCGAGCAGTACTTC.